This entry concerns a single TCR beta chain. The antigen is undetermined. Profiling relied on immunoSEQ multiplex PCR, and the TCRdb table lists in-frame clones only, not all of them. The repertoire holds more than 2 million clones, with about 95% as singletons. CDR3 length: 14 amino acids. With V trimmed by 6 bases and J by 11 bases, 15 bases remained unmatched. CDR1 is SNHLY and CDR2 is FYNNEI in the germline V gene. This entry belongs to a study of shared clonotypes between healthy human individuals. CD45RO-negative, CCR7-selected cells formed the naive CD8 fraction, which excluded terminally differentiated effector memory CD45RA+ cells. Whole-study findings and limits: Memory subsets generally showed smaller estimated richness than naive subsets did.

The sample was naive CD8+ T cells sorted from blood. J is TRBJ1-1 and V is TRBV2; 7 nucleotides line up with TRBD1. The TCR sequence derives from a man aged 18 to 35 in good health. This CDR3 reads CASSEWTGEVDAFF. CDR3 sequence (DNA): TGTGCCAGCAGCGAGTGGACAGGAGAGGTGGACGCTTTCTTT.